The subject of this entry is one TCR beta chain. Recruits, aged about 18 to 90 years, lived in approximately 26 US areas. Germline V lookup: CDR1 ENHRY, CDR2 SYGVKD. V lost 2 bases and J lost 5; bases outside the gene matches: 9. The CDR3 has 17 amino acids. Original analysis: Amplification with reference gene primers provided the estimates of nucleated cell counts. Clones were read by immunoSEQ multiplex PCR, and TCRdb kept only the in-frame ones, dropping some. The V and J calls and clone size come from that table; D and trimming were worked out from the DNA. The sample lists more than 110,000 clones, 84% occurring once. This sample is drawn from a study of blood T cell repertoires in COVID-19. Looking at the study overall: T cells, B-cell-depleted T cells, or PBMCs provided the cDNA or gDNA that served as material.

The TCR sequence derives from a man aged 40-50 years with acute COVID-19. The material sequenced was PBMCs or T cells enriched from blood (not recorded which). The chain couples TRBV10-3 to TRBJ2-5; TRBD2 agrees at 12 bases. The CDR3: CAISEPSGRAGLETQYF. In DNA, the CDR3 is TGTGCCATCAGTGAGCCTAGCGGGAGGGCCGGTTTGGAGACCCAGTACTTC.